This is a list of T cell receptor beta chains from one sample in a study of blood T cell repertoires in COVID-19. Assay: immunoSEQ multiplex PCR; the TCRdb copy retains only in-frame clones and omits some. The sample contains under 300,000 clones, roughly 85% of which appear only once. The sample comprised peripheral blood. The source of these receptors is a woman aged 65 to 85 with acute or convalescent COVID-19. Each CDR3 is given with its conserved first and last residue. A D gene is named only where the DNA matches it firmly. Size is omitted from some rows. Given values are once, few, many or a class for expanded clones.

v_call: TRBV3-1/TRBV3-2; cdr3_length: 12; d_call: NA; j_call: TRBJ2-7; clone_size: NA; cdr3_nt: TGTGCCAGCAGCCAAGCCACTTACGAGCAGTACTTC; cdr3_aa: CASSQATYEQYF
v_call: TRBV7-9; cdr3_length: 15; d_call: TRBD1; j_call: TRBJ1-6; clone_size: NA; cdr3_nt: TGTGCCAGCAGCGTGGACAGGGCATCGTATTCACCCCTCCACTTT; cdr3_aa: CASSVDRASYSPLHF
v_call: TRBV12-3/TRBV12-4; cdr3_length: 11; d_call: NA; j_call: TRBJ2-2; clone_size: NA; cdr3_nt: TGTGCCAGCAGTCGGTTTGAGGTGCTGTTTTTT; cdr3_aa: CASSRFEVLFF
v_call: TRBV19; cdr3_length: 18; d_call: NA; j_call: TRBJ1-6; clone_size: NA; cdr3_nt: TGTGCCAGTAATCCCGAATGGGGCGGAAGCTCCTATAATTCACCCCTCCACTTT; cdr3_aa: CASNPEWGGSSYNSPLHF
v_call: TRBV5-1; cdr3_length: 15; d_call: TRBD1; j_call: TRBJ1-3; clone_size: NA; cdr3_nt: TGCGCCAGCAGCCTTGACAGGGGAGCCGGAAACACCATATATTTT; cdr3_aa: CASSLDRGAGNTIYF
v_call: TRBV5-1; cdr3_length: 14; d_call: TRBD1; j_call: TRBJ1-4; clone_size: NA; cdr3_nt: TGCGCCAGCAGCTCAGGGGGGCCTGGGGAAAAACTGTTTTTT; cdr3_aa: CASSSGGPGEKLFF
v_call: TRBV10-3; cdr3_length: 12; d_call: TRBD1; j_call: TRBJ2-7; clone_size: NA; cdr3_nt: TGTGCCATCAGGGACAGGGGGTACGAGCAGTACTTC; cdr3_aa: CAIRDRGYEQYF
v_call: TRBV5-1; cdr3_length: 16; d_call: TRBD2; j_call: TRBJ2-3; clone_size: few; cdr3_nt: TGCGCCAGCAGCCTAGCCTTAGCGGGGCTCACAGATACGCAGTATTTT; cdr3_aa: CASSLALAGLTDTQYF
v_call: TRBV7-3; cdr3_length: 16; d_call: NA; j_call: TRBJ2-3; clone_size: NA; cdr3_nt: TGTGCCAGCAGCTTAGTCGAAGGGGCTAGCACAGATACGCAGTATTTT; cdr3_aa: CASSLVEGASTDTQYF
v_call: TRBV3-1/TRBV3-2; cdr3_length: 15; d_call: NA; j_call: TRBJ1-6; clone_size: NA; cdr3_nt: TGTGCCAGCAGCCAAGTGGCGGAGGTTTATTCACCCCTCCACTTT; cdr3_aa: CASSQVAEVYSPLHF
v_call: TRBV6-5; cdr3_length: 13; d_call: TRBD1; j_call: TRBJ1-5; clone_size: NA; cdr3_nt: TGTGCCAGCGAGGACAGGAGGAATCAGCCCCAGCATTTT; cdr3_aa: CASEDRRNQPQHF
v_call: TRBV30; cdr3_length: 13; d_call: TRBD1; j_call: TRBJ1-2; clone_size: NA; cdr3_nt: TGTGCCTGGAACCCGGGACAGGGACCCGGCTACACCTTC; cdr3_aa: CAWNPGQGPGYTF
v_call: TRBV12-5; cdr3_length: 12; d_call: TRBD2; j_call: TRBJ2-3; clone_size: NA; cdr3_nt: TGTGCTTCGCGGGGGATCACAGATACGCAGTATTTT; cdr3_aa: CASRGITDTQYF
v_call: TRBV19; cdr3_length: 16; d_call: NA; j_call: TRBJ2-1; clone_size: NA; cdr3_nt: TGTGCCAGTAAGGAAGGTTGGTGGGCAATTCACAATGAGCAGTTCTTC; cdr3_aa: CASKEGWWAIHNEQFF
v_call: TRBV7-8; cdr3_length: 15; d_call: TRBD1; j_call: TRBJ2-7; clone_size: NA; cdr3_nt: TGTGCCAGCAGCTCCCGGGACAGGGGGTACTACGAGCAGTACTTC; cdr3_aa: CASSSRDRGYYEQYF
v_call: TRBV29-1; cdr3_length: 13; d_call: NA; j_call: TRBJ2-7; clone_size: few; cdr3_nt: TGCAGCGTTGAAGACAGGGTGGTAGGCGAGCAGTACTTC; cdr3_aa: CSVEDRVVGEQYF
v_call: TRBV2; cdr3_length: 13; d_call: TRBD1; j_call: TRBJ1-2; clone_size: NA; cdr3_nt: TGTGCCAGCAGTCTTCGGGACAGGGGGGGCTACACCTTC; cdr3_aa: CASSLRDRGGYTF
v_call: TRBV7-9; cdr3_length: 14; d_call: NA; j_call: TRBJ1-2; clone_size: few; cdr3_nt: TGTGCCAGCTCCCTGGAGGCGGATACACGTGGCTACACCTTC; cdr3_aa: CASSLEADTRGYTF
v_call: TRBV2; cdr3_length: 18; d_call: NA; j_call: TRBJ1-2; clone_size: NA; cdr3_nt: TGTGCCAGCAGTGAATACCTTATATGGGACTCGGCTCAGGATGGCTACACCTTC; cdr3_aa: CASSEYLIWDSAQDGYTF
v_call: TRBV4-2; cdr3_length: 15; d_call: TRBD2; j_call: TRBJ2-1; clone_size: NA; cdr3_nt: TGTGCCAGCAGCCAGGGGACTAGCGGGGGGGTTGAGCAGTTCTTC; cdr3_aa: CASSQGTSGGVEQFF
v_call: TRBV20-1; cdr3_length: 14; d_call: NA; j_call: TRBJ1-2; clone_size: NA; cdr3_nt: TGCAGTGCTAATGATCTCCCGGGGAGCGGTGGCTACACCTTC; cdr3_aa: CSANDLPGSGGYTF
v_call: TRBV9; cdr3_length: 12; d_call: NA; j_call: TRBJ2-5; clone_size: NA; cdr3_nt: TGTGCCAGCAGCGTCCGGGGTGGAACCCAGTACTTC; cdr3_aa: CASSVRGGTQYF
v_call: TRBV4-2; cdr3_length: 12; d_call: NA; j_call: TRBJ1-1; clone_size: NA; cdr3_nt: TGTGCCAGCAGCCTAGCGGGCAATGAAGCTTTCTTT; cdr3_aa: CASSLAGNEAFF
v_call: TRBV9; cdr3_length: 15; d_call: TRBD1; j_call: TRBJ1-3; clone_size: NA; cdr3_nt: TGTGCCAGCAGTATCGGGGACAGGAAAGAGAACACCATATATTTT; cdr3_aa: CASSIGDRKENTIYF
v_call: TRBV11-1; cdr3_length: 14; d_call: NA; j_call: TRBJ1-1; clone_size: NA; cdr3_nt: TGTGCCAGCAGCTTGAGGTCGGGGGACACTGAAGCTTTCTTT; cdr3_aa: CASSLRSGDTEAFF
v_call: TRBV5-4; cdr3_length: 13; d_call: TRBD1; j_call: TRBJ1-2; clone_size: NA; cdr3_nt: TGTGCCAGCAGCTCGACAGGGCTCTATGGCTACACCTTC; cdr3_aa: CASSSTGLYGYTF
v_call: TRBV4-1; cdr3_length: 20; d_call: TRBD1; j_call: TRBJ2-3; clone_size: few; cdr3_nt: TGCGCCAGCAGCCGAACCGGATTGACAGGGTTCATCGCAAGCACAGATACGCAGTATTTT; cdr3_aa: CASSRTGLTGFIASTDTQYF
v_call: TRBV9; cdr3_length: 14; d_call: NA; j_call: TRBJ1-3; clone_size: NA; cdr3_nt: TGTGCCAGCAGCTGGGCAGGCTCTGGAAACACCATATATTTT; cdr3_aa: CASSWAGSGNTIYF
v_call: TRBV18; cdr3_length: 14; d_call: TRBD1; j_call: TRBJ1-1; clone_size: NA; cdr3_nt: TGTGCCAGCTCACCTGGGGACAGCAACACTGAAGCTTTCTTT; cdr3_aa: CASSPGDSNTEAFF
v_call: TRBV6-5; cdr3_length: 14; d_call: NA; j_call: TRBJ2-3; clone_size: once; cdr3_nt: TGTGCCAGCAGCCTCGAGGCCGGCACAGATACGCAGTATTTT; cdr3_aa: CASSLEAGTDTQYF
v_call: TRBV2; cdr3_length: 13; d_call: NA; j_call: TRBJ2-7; clone_size: few; cdr3_nt: TGTGCCATTAAACCCTGGGACACCTACGAGCAGTACTTC; cdr3_aa: CAIKPWDTYEQYF
v_call: TRBV5-6; cdr3_length: 15; d_call: NA; j_call: TRBJ2-2; clone_size: once; cdr3_nt: TGTGCCAGCAAAAACGAGGGTCTTCTAACCGGGGAGCTGTTTTTT; cdr3_aa: CASKNEGLLTGELFF
v_call: TRBV10-3; cdr3_length: 14; d_call: NA; j_call: TRBJ1-1; clone_size: NA; cdr3_nt: TGTGCCATCAAAGAGGCTCGGGTGAACACTGAAGCTTTCTTT; cdr3_aa: CAIKEARVNTEAFF
v_call: TRBV30; cdr3_length: 14; d_call: NA; j_call: TRBJ1-5; clone_size: NA; cdr3_nt: TGTGCCTGGAGTAGCGGGACTAGCAATCAGCCCCAGCATTTT; cdr3_aa: CAWSSGTSNQPQHF
v_call: TRBV5-6; cdr3_length: 15; d_call: NA; j_call: TRBJ2-3; clone_size: NA; cdr3_nt: TGTGCCAGCAGCTTGAGGCCTACAGCCTCAGATACGCAGTATTTT; cdr3_aa: CASSLRPTASDTQYF
v_call: TRBV6-5; cdr3_length: 15; d_call: TRBD1; j_call: TRBJ2-2; clone_size: NA; cdr3_nt: TGTGCCGGGCATGGGACAGGGTGGAACACCGGGGAGCTGTTTTTT; cdr3_aa: CAGHGTGWNTGELFF
v_call: TRBV18; cdr3_length: 14; d_call: NA; j_call: TRBJ1-4; clone_size: few; cdr3_nt: TGTGCCAGCTCGAAAGGAGCAACTAATGAAAAACTGTTTTTT; cdr3_aa: CASSKGATNEKLFF
v_call: TRBV9; cdr3_length: 15; d_call: NA; j_call: TRBJ1-4; clone_size: NA; cdr3_nt: TGTGCCAGCAGCGTATCGGGACACCCTATTGAAAAACTGTTTTTT; cdr3_aa: CASSVSGHPIEKLFF
v_call: TRBV11-2; cdr3_length: 14; d_call: NA; j_call: TRBJ1-3; clone_size: once; cdr3_nt: TGTGCCAGCAGTTCGGACAGCTCTGGAAACACCATATATTTT; cdr3_aa: CASSSDSSGNTIYF
v_call: TRBV30; cdr3_length: 14; d_call: NA; j_call: TRBJ1-1; clone_size: NA; cdr3_nt: TGTGCCTGGAGTCCGGGGATGGTGAACACTGAAGCTTTCTTT; cdr3_aa: CAWSPGMVNTEAFF
v_call: TRBV6-5; cdr3_length: 14; d_call: NA; j_call: TRBJ1-4; clone_size: NA; cdr3_nt: TGTGCCAGCAGCCTTCAGGTCCTTAATGAAAAACTGTTTTTT; cdr3_aa: CASSLQVLNEKLFF
v_call: TRBV7-2; cdr3_length: 15; d_call: NA; j_call: TRBJ2-1; clone_size: NA; cdr3_nt: TGTGCCAGCAGATTCAGGGAACTTGACTACAATGAGCAGTTCTTC; cdr3_aa: CASRFRELDYNEQFF
v_call: TRBV5-1; cdr3_length: 17; d_call: TRBD1; j_call: TRBJ2-5; clone_size: NA; cdr3_nt: TGCGCCAGCAGCCTGGGACAGGGGGCCCTTTCTCAAGAGACCCAGTACTTC; cdr3_aa: CASSLGQGALSQETQYF
v_call: TRBV28; cdr3_length: 12; d_call: NA; j_call: TRBJ1-5; clone_size: NA; cdr3_nt: TGTGCCAGCAGTTTAGAGTTCCAGCCCCAGCATTTT; cdr3_aa: CASSLEFQPQHF
v_call: TRBV19; cdr3_length: 15; d_call: NA; j_call: TRBJ1-6; clone_size: once; cdr3_nt: TGTGCCAGTAGCCGCGTCGGGACAAATAATTCACCCCTCCACTTT; cdr3_aa: CASSRVGTNNSPLHF
v_call: TRBV20-1; cdr3_length: 13; d_call: TRBD2; j_call: TRBJ2-5; clone_size: NA; cdr3_nt: TGCAGTGCTAGTCGTAGCGGGGGGGAGACCCAGTACTTC; cdr3_aa: CSASRSGGETQYF